This T cell receptor beta chain was profiled in a study of shared clonotypes between healthy human individuals (TCRdb year 2020). Regarding the complete study: The cohort included a few men and a couple of women between 18 and 49 years of age. For each donor, three plates each were used for CD4 naive and CD4 memory, two plates were used for CD8 naive, and one plate was used for CD8 memory. To estimate repertoire size and how much clonotype sharing occurs between individuals, the study deeply sequenced the blood TCR repertoires of five or six healthy adults. To increase sequencing depth and limit assay-specific biases, different laboratories used diverse techniques to prepare libraries and sequence TCR repertoires. Leukapheresis yielded between about 0.94 and 8.9 billion PBMCs per donor.

Comment on this clone: Its antigen target is currently unknown. No much larger clone exists at a distance of one base, and base qualities are not known.

TCR CDR3 regions were amplified from genomic DNA by multiplex PCR using the deep immunoSEQ assay. For each cell subset, the extracted genomic DNA was distributed evenly across all wells of several immunoSEQ 96-well plates, and each plate served as one replicate. For sorted subsets, 200 to 250 ng of genomic DNA, equivalent to roughly 33,000 T cell genomes, went into each replicate PCR. Purified libraries were measured with a Qubit 3.0 fluorometer, size-checked on a Bioanalyzer 2100, and measured again with the KAPA Library Quantification kit. Every immunoSEQ 96-well plate was sequenced on a separate single-read 150-cycle Illumina NextSeq 550 flow cell. As for the authors' bioinformatics: The immunoSEQ output contained only junctional sequences without quality scores, so filtering could not match that applied to full-length reads. Sequences were annotated with PyIR, a Python wrapper for IgBLAST v1.9, and V/J genes and CDR3 were assigned using IMGT germline references. Reads with weak V/J assignments (E-value above 1e-6), missing CDR3, stop codons, out-of-frame junctions, or ambiguous translated residues were removed. V3J clonotypes were defined by identical inferred V gene, J gene, and CDR3 amino acid sequence. Percentage overlap between repertoires was computed as shared unique clonotypes divided by the size of the smaller repertoire. Repertoire richness was assessed with RTK rarefaction, the Chao1 estimator, and Recon v2.1 estimates of unobserved clonotypes. For all TCRbeta clonotypes obtained by the gDNA method from four donors, generation probabilities were computed with OLGA. The table was pulled from immuneACCESS by TCRdb, which kept in-frame rearrangements only. Such tables lose some clones; where checked, under half of the loss comes from unresolved V genes, and the rest has no known cause. The DNA gave D and trimming, while V, J and clone size come from that table. The sample table shows 2 million to 2.5 million clones, and roughly 93% are seen once. Around 0.4% of the sample is held by the ten biggest clonotypes.

Healthy HIV-negative adults with no recently reported acute infections or vaccinations were included as donors. Only Caucasian adults living in Nashville, Tennessee, USA were represented among the donors. Magnetic negative selection was used to enrich CD4+ T cells, after which naive cells were positively selected on CD45RA and the negative fraction became the memory subset. Blood was collected by leukapheresis, and PBMCs were isolated by Ficoll-Histopaque density gradient centrifugation and then cryopreserved in liquid nitrogen vapor phase. Analytical flow cytometry was used to check the purity and quantity of each magnetically sorted T cell population. Each sorted fraction had its genomic DNA isolated and then quantified by UV absorbance on a Nanodrop 2000c. Trimming takes 6 bases from V and 2 bases from J, and the germline ends sit 11 bases apart. The CDR3 numbers 14 residues from cysteine through phenylalanine. CDR3 DNA only is kept here, 42 bases in frame from base 1. Based on the germline V gene, the CDR1 and CDR2 sequences are MNHEY and SVGAGI.

The research as a whole found: Even with the large sequencing depth, rarefaction of the sorted-subset datasets indicated that sequencing was incomplete. About 5% of naive CD4, roughly 3.6% of naive CD8, roughly 2.5% of memory CD4, and 0.35% to 0.4% of memory CD8 clonotypes were shared across a few donors. Higher generation probabilities were observed for clonotypes shared by all four sorted-subset donors than for non-shared clonotypes. Pairwise subsampling indicated that sequencing depth was expected to affect the degree of clonotype sharing among donors. The genetic and exposure-history diversity represented was limited by the small number of donors. Naive subsets generally had larger estimated clonotype richness than memory subsets did. Sampling was restricted to blood, and TCR repertoires in tissues likely differ from the TCR repertoires found in blood.

Sample: naive CD4+ T cells from PBMCs. The cell subset or site label corresponds to: CD45RA+ positively selected. This receptor was obtained from a man aged 18-30 years in good health. Some clones in this sample may be carry-over from other donors' samples. The chain is made from TRBV6-5 and TRBJ1-5; confidence is insufficient to name the D gene. The DNA reads TGTGCCAGCAGCAACCCGGGCCGCAATCAGCCCCAGCATTTT. It translates as CASSNPGRNQPQHF.